Each of the 24 T cell receptor beta chains below was sequenced from the same sample in a study of radiation and T cells in renal cell carcinoma. This sample's time point: blood 4 weeks post-SBRT, at nephrectomy. The sample's treatment: 15 Gy SBRT to primary tumor, nephrectomy 4 weeks later. Produced via immunoSEQ multiplex PCR; TCRdb's table is partial and in-frame only. The sample shows 150,000 to 200,000 clones, 88% of them seen only once. The sample in question was blood, obtained from a patient whose treatment included radiotherapy and nephrectomy. Receptors were obtained from a woman aged 45-59 years with renal cell carcinoma.

The chain carries TRBV7-3 and TRBJ2-1; weak D call: TRBD1 (6 bases). V was trimmed by 5 bases and J by 15 bases, leaving 20 bases between them. CDR3 length equals 13 residues. Germline CDR1 reads SGHTA; CDR2 reads FQGTGA. The CDR3 nucleotides are TGTGCCAGCAGCCCCTCGACACCGGGACAACGGTTCTTC. Translated, it gives CASSPSTPGQRFF.

The chain uses TRBV5-4 and TRBJ1-2; 8 bases are shared with TRBD1. The germline gives CDR1 SGHNT, CDR2 YYREEE (reference sequence). V lost 3 bases and J lost 8; bases outside the gene matches: 3. This CDR3 comprises 12 residues. The CDR3 sequence: CASSSGGRGYTF. In DNA form, the CDR3 reads TGTGCCAGCAGCTCAGGGGGCAGGGGCTACACCTTC.

J is TRBJ1-1 and V is TRBV6-4; a weak D match, TRBD1 (6 bases). CDR1 MRHNA and CDR2 SNTAGT come from the germline V gene. CDR3 size: 19 residues. Between the trimmed V and J ends, which lost 6 bases and 0 bases, there was a span of 26 bases. The CDR3 DNA is TGTGCCAGCAGAGACAGGAAACCTCAAAACGGTAGAATGAACACTGAAGCTTTCTTT. It specifies CASRDRKPQNGRMNTEAFF.

A few counts support this clone. V usage is TRBV4-3 and J usage is TRBJ1-1, with TRBD1 as a possible D gene (5 bases). Germline lookup yields CDR1 LGHNA and CDR2 YSLEER. The CDR3 consists of 13 residues. Trimming shortened V by 3 bases and J by 3 bases, and 8 bases separated the two germline ends. In DNA form, the CDR3 reads TGCGCCAGCAGCCACCAGACAGACACTGAAGCTTTCTTT. This codes for CASSHQTDTEAFF.

The chain employs TRBV6-4 and TRBJ2-1; 8 bases align to TRBD2. Unmatched junction bases numbered 4, after V lost 5 bases and J lost 4 bases. The CDR3 is 14 residues long. Germline V gene sequence: CDR1 MRHNA, CDR2 SNTAGT. The CDR3 DNA sequence: TGTGCCAGCAGTCCAACTAGCGGATACAATGAGCAGTTCTTC. Translation gives CASSPTSGYNEQFF.

The chain employs TRBV19 and TRBJ1-6, with D possibly TRBD1 on 6 matching bases. V gave up 3 bases and J gave up 7 bases, with 13 bases separating them. The CDR3 is 15 amino acids. Per the germline V gene, CDR1 is LNHDA and CDR2 is SQIVND (reference sequence). CDR3 in amino acids: CASSMWGAQNSPLHF. The CDR3 DNA sequence: TGTGCCAGTAGTATGTGGGGGGCGCAGAATTCACCCCTCCACTTT.

This chain connects TRBV29-1 to TRBJ1-4; D ambiguous. Germline V gene sequence: CDR1 SQVTM, CDR2 ANQGSEA. CDR3 length: 14 residues. The ends were cut back, 4 bases at V and 0 bases at J, with 9 bases in the middle. The CDR3 loop is CSVGAGPTNEKLFF. In DNA form, the CDR3 reads TGCAGCGTTGGGGCAGGCCCAACTAATGAAAAACTGTTTTTT.

The chain links TRBV6-5 to TRBJ1-6; possible D gene TRBD1, 5 bases. V lost 6 bases to trimming and J lost 6 bases, with 15 bases between them. From germline, CDR1 is MNHEY and CDR2 SVGAGI. CDR3 size: 15 residues. CDR3 in amino acids: CASSPRPGTNSPLHF. CDR3 nucleotides: TGTGCCAGCAGCCCCCGCCCCGGGACTAATTCACCCCTCCACTTT.

The chain joins TRBV18 to TRBJ1-1; 8 nucleotides line up with TRBD1. This CDR3 is 15 amino acids long. J was trimmed by 6 bases and V by 3 bases; bases with no gene match: 9. Germline V gene lookup returns CDR1 KGHSH and CDR2 LQKENI. CDR3 sequence: CASSPDRASVAEAFF. The DNA of the CDR3 is TGTGCCAGCTCACCGGACAGGGCATCCGTGGCTGAAGCTTTCTTT.

The V gene is TRBV29-1, the J gene TRBJ1-1, with a weak D call TRBD1 (6 bases). The germline CDR1 and CDR2 sequences are SQVTM and ANQGSEA. V was pared by 7 bases and J by 0 bases, with 15 bases between. The length of the CDR3 is 14 residues. The DNA for the CDR3 is TGCAGCGCTGATTCGGGGGCCCTGAACACTGAAGCTTTCTTT. It is translated as CSADSGALNTEAFF.

This rearrangement joins TRBV5-1 to TRBJ2-3, with D tentatively TRBD1 (5 bases). CDR1 is SGHRS and CDR2 is YFSETQ in the germline V gene. V dropped 0 bases and J dropped 0 bases, with 17 bases sitting between them. CDR3 size: 18 residues. The CDR3 spells CASSLAPAGITSTDTQYF. As DNA, the CDR3 is TGCGCCAGCAGCTTGGCCCCGGCAGGGATTACTAGCACAGATACGCAGTATTTT.

This chain connects TRBV25-1 to TRBJ2-1; 7 bases match TRBD2. Trimming cost V 0 bases and J 7 bases; bases outside gene matches: 3. The CDR3 has 14 amino acids. The V gene's germline CDR1 is MGHDK and CDR2 SYGVNS. CDR3 amino acids: CASSEYREGNEQFF. The DNA for the CDR3 is TGTGCCAGCAGTGAATATAGGGAGGGAAATGAGCAGTTCTTC.

This clone was detected only a few times. The genes are TRBV18 and TRBJ1-2; D not resolved. Trimming took 1 base from V and 2 from J, leaving 8 bases between them. Germline CDR1 is KGHSH and CDR2 is LQKENI. The CDR3 is made up of 14 amino acids. The CDR3 loop is CASSPREGNYGYTF. CDR3 nucleotide sequence: TGTGCCAGCTCACCACGGGAAGGAAACTATGGCTACACCTTC.

This clone was detected once. The gene calls are TRBV15 and TRBJ1-1; 8 bases agree with TRBD1. The CDR3 loop spans 15 amino acids. CDR1 and CDR2 from the germline V gene are LNHNV and YYDKDF (reference sequence). Losses at the gene ends were 7 bases for V and 0 bases for J; bases not matched to a gene: 7. DNA of the CDR3: TGTGCCACCATACAGGGGGGTAAAATGAACACTGAAGCTTTCTTT. Translated, it gives CATIQGGKMNTEAFF.

The chain couples TRBV9 to TRBJ1-2; 10 bases are shared with TRBD1. The trim removed 3 bases at V and 7 bases at J, leaving 12 bases unmatched. CDR3 length equals 16 residues. Germline V gives CDR1 SGDLS, CDR2 YYNGEE. This chain's CDR3 is CASSAAGTGESVGYTF. The CDR3, as DNA: TGTGCCAGCAGCGCAGCCGGGACAGGGGAGTCGGTTGGCTACACCTTC.

This chain links TRBV19 with TRBJ2-3; perhaps TRBD2 as D (5 bases). Germline V CDR1 and CDR2: LNHDA, SQIVND (reference sequence). The CDR3 loop spans 14 amino acids. Trimming left V 2 bases short and J 12 bases short, with 18 bases between. The DNA for the CDR3 is TGTGCCAGTAGTATACTATCGGCGGGCCCGCCACAGTATTTT. Translated, it gives CASSILSAGPPQYF. The variable domain in full, completed from reference TRBV19 and TRBJ2-3, reads DGGITQSPKYLFRKEGQNVTLSCEQNLNHDAMYWYRQDPGQGLRLIYYSQIVNDFQKGDIAEGYSVSREKKESFPLTVTSAQKNPTAFYLCASSILSAGPPQYFGPGTRLTVL.

This clone has just one count. The chain recombines TRBV5-6 with TRBJ2-3, with D perhaps matching TRBD2 (6 bases). V was cut by 5 bases and J by 6 bases, with 19 bases left in between. The CDR3 totals 15 residues. Germline CDR1 and CDR2: SGHDT and YYEEEE. The CDR3 nucleotides are TGTGCCAGCAGGGGAGGACGTCGGGCCCGGGATACGCAGTATTTT. This codes for CASRGGRRARDTQYF.

CDR3 residues: CASSTQGGSSYEQYF. In nucleotides, the CDR3 is TGTGCCAGCAGCACTCAGGGGGGGAGCTCCTACGAGCAGTACTTC. V and J are TRBV7-3 and TRBJ2-7; either TRBD1 or TRBD2 may fit D (7 bases each). This CDR3 is 15 amino acids long. The V gene lost 5 bases and the J gene lost 0 bases, with 14 bases spanning the gap. Germline CDR1 SGHTA, CDR2 FQGTGA.

The chain couples TRBV6-5 to TRBJ1-5; 7 bases fit TRBD1. The CDR3 length is 15 residues. The V segment lost 6 bases and the J segment 6 bases; nucleotides outside the gene matches: 11. Per germline, CDR1 MNHEY and CDR2 SVGAGI. CDR3 sequence: CASRGTGEYSQPQHF. For the CDR3, the DNA is TGTGCCAGCAGGGGAACAGGGGAGTATAGTCAGCCCCAGCATTTT.

V is TRBV29-1 and J is TRBJ2-5; D is possibly TRBD1 (6 bases). This CDR3 is built from 12 residues. Trimming cost V 6 bases and J 2 bases, with 10 bases left between them. CDR1 SQVTM and CDR2 ANQGSEA come from the germline V gene. CDR3 residues: CSVQRGQETQYF. As DNA, the CDR3 is TGCAGCGTCCAGAGGGGGCAAGAGACCCAGTACTTC.

The chain couples TRBV2 to TRBJ2-5; 10 nucleotides agree with TRBD1. There are 14 residues in the CDR3. Germline loops: CDR1 SNHLY, CDR2 FYNNEI. V dropped 6 bases and J dropped 5; count of bases not matched to a gene: 6. The CDR3 DNA reads TGTGCCAGCAGGAACGACAGGGGGCAGGAGACCCAGTACTTC. Its protein product is CASRNDRGQETQYF.

This clone was detected a few times. The chain employs TRBV19 and TRBJ2-7, with D tentatively TRBD2 (6 bases). Trimming took off 5 bases at V and 3 bases at J, with 8 bases between the two ends. This CDR3 contains 12 residues. Germline V gives CDR1 LNHDA, CDR2 SQIVND (reference sequence). CDR3 nucleotide sequence: TGTGCCAGTAGTCCCGGGGGCTACGAGCAGTACTTC. Its translation: CASSPGGYEQYF.

In its sample, this clone was seen a few times. The chain carries TRBV4-2 and TRBJ2-5; D may correspond to TRBD1 or TRBD2 (5 bases each). Germline loops: CDR1 LGHNA, CDR2 YNFKEQ. The CDR3 totals 12 residues. Trimming pared 1 base from V and 5 bases from J, leaving 5 bases between. CDR3: CASSQGGETQYF. DNA of the CDR3: TGTGCCAGCAGCCAAGGGGGGGAGACCCAGTACTTC.

The CDR3 is CASTASGVFSNQPQHF. The CDR3 region has the DNA TGTGCCAGTACCGCTTCAGGGGTCTTTAGCAATCAGCCCCAGCATTTT. The chain is built from TRBV19 and TRBJ1-5; D may be TRBD1 (6 bases). The V end was cut by 7 bases, the J end by 0 bases, with 16 bases between. CDR1 is LNHDA, CDR2 SQIVND, per germline (reference sequence). CDR3 length: 16 residues.